This passage covers 27 T cell receptor beta chains from one sample sequenced in a study of regulatory T cells in long-lasting Graves disease. Stated time point: newly diagnosed GD, antithyroid drugs for less than 3 months. TCR sequences were obtained from RNA taken from PBMCs. Building the TCR beta libraries relied on iRepertoire HTBI primers, and CDR3 regions underwent Arm-PCR. In TCRdb, the multiplex PCR reads were re-called with MiXCR into one record per CDR3 protein. The sample records some 330,000 distinct CDR3 sequences, about an eighth being singletons. The same sample was also studied in work on T cells in Graves' hyperthyroidism and ophthalmopathy.

The specimen was peripheral blood mononuclear cells (PBMCs), collected at new diagnosis, from a patient treated with antithyroid drugs. These receptors were collected from a woman aged 18 to 35 with Graves disease.

This clonotype was recorded at least ten times. This sequence joins TRBV11-1 and TRBJ2-1; 11 nucleotides agree with TRBD2. J lost 0 bases, V lost 5 bases, and 21 bases had no gene match. This CDR3 has 22 residues. The germline V gene encodes CDR1 SGHAT and CDR2 FQDESV (reference sequence). As DNA, the CDR3 is TGTGCCAGCAGCCCCCGCGGTGGGGGACTAGCGGATTACCTCAGCTCCTACAATGAGCAGTTCTTC. This encodes CASSPRGGGLADYLSSYNEQFF.

There are many counts of this clonotype. The chain carries TRBV7-9 and TRBJ2-1; a possible D gene is TRBD2 (5 bases). This CDR3 is built from 14 residues. Germline CDR1 SEHNR, CDR2 FQNEAQ (reference sequence). V lost 4 bases and J lost 4, with 11 bases in between. The CDR3 DNA reads as TGTGCCAGCAGCTCTAACCCGGGGTACAATGAGCAGTTCTTC. This encodes CASSSNPGYNEQFF.

The chain carries TRBV4-1 and TRBJ2-1, with 16 bases matching TRBD2. The germline V gene encodes CDR1 MGHRA and CDR2 YSYEKL. The CDR3 has 22 amino acids. V trimming: 4 bases; J trimming: 5 bases; junction bases outside the gene matches: 20. The CDR3 spells CASSPPNSGTSGGETPHNEQFF. The DNA for the CDR3 is TGCGCCAGCAGCCCGCCCAACTCCGGGACTAGCGGGGGGGAGACCCCCCACAATGAGCAGTTCTTC.

This clonotype came up a few times. One end of the junction is discordant with germline, which a read error may explain. The V call is TRBV5-8, the J call TRBJ2-1; D perhaps matches TRBD1 (7 bases). The CDR3 totals 15 residues. Germline V gene data show CDR1 as SGHTS and CDR2 as YDEGEE. CDR3: CASSLGGQSYNEQFF. The CDR3 DNA follows: TGCGCCAGCAGCTTGGGGGGACAGTCCTACAATGAGCAGTTCTTC.

This clonotype was counted at least ten times. The chain is built from TRBV11-1 and TRBJ2-3, with 11 bases identical to TRBD2. Trimming at V came to 5 bases and at J to 5 bases, leaving 12 bases not matched to a gene. In germline, CDR1 is SGHAT, CDR2 FQDESV (reference sequence). The CDR3 sequence is 17 residues long. The CDR3 DNA is TGTGCCAGCAGCCCCCGGAGTAGCGGGGGGGCAGAAGATACGCAGTATTTT. Translation: CASSPRSSGGAEDTQYF. Together with reference TRBV11-1 and TRBJ2-3, the CDR3 gives the full variable domain: EAEVAQSPRYKITEKSQAVAFWCDPISGHATLYWYRQILGQGPELLVQFQDESVVDDSQLPKDRFSAERLKGVDSTLKIQPAELGDSAMYLCASSPRSSGGAEDTQYFGPGTRLTVL.

This clonotype was detected ten times or more. The chain is built from TRBV11-2 and TRBJ1-5, with 8 nucleotides matching TRBD1. Germline loops: CDR1 SGHAT, CDR2 FQNNGV. The CDR3 totals 16 residues. With 6 bases clipped from V and 0 bases from J, the junction kept 7 bases outside the gene matches. Here the CDR3 reads CASSTGGHLSNQPQHF. In DNA form, the CDR3 reads TGTGCCAGCAGTACAGGGGGTCACCTTAGCAATCAGCCCCAGCATTTT.

The genes are TRBV3-1 and TRBJ2-1; D not certain. CDR3 length equals 13 residues. Trimming took off 1 base at V and 7 bases at J, with 8 bases between the two ends. Germline lookup yields CDR1 LGHDT and CDR2 YNNKEL (reference sequence). The CDR3 region is CASSQAPLNEQFF. In nucleotides, the CDR3 is TGTGCCAGCAGCCAAGCTCCTCTGAATGAGCAGTTCTTC.

This clonotype was counted ten times or more. This rearrangement joins TRBV2 to TRBJ2-7; perhaps TRBD1 as D (5 bases). V dropped 2 bases and J dropped 2 bases, with 19 bases sitting between them. In germline, CDR1 is SNHLY, CDR2 FYNNEI. The CDR3 loop spans 17 amino acids. The CDR3 region has the DNA TGTGCCAGCAGTGAAAGTGAAAAGACAGCGTTTACCTACGAGCAGTACTTC. This codes for CASSESEKTAFTYEQYF. The complete variable domain, with remaining parts taken from reference TRBV2 and TRBJ2-7, reads EPEVTQTPSHQVTQMGQEVILRCVPISNHLYFYWYRQILGQKVEFLVSFYNNEISEKSEIFDDQFSVERPDGSNFTLKIRSTKLEDSAMYFCASSESEKTAFTYEQYFGPGTRLTVT.

This clonotype has ten or more counts. This chain links TRBV29-1 with TRBJ2-2; D remains unclear. V lost 6 bases and J 5 bases, leaving 13 bases between the germline ends. The CDR3 loop spans 13 amino acids. CDR1 is SQVTM and CDR2 is ANQGSEA in the germline V gene. This chain's CDR3 is CSVIFERTGELFF. The CDR3, as DNA: TGCAGCGTCATCTTTGAGAGGACCGGGGAGCTGTTTTTT.

This clonotype was detected ten times or more. This chain uses TRBV20-1 with TRBJ1-1; a possible D gene is TRBD1 (5 bases). The CDR3 sequence is 14 residues long. V was pared by 0 bases and J by 2 bases, with 10 bases between. Germline values: CDR1 DFQATT, CDR2 SNEGSKA (reference sequence). The CDR3 DNA follows: TGCAGTGCTAGAGATCGGGGGGGTAACACTGAAGCTTTCTTT. Encoded protein: CSARDRGGNTEAFF.

This clonotype turned up a few times. This chain uses TRBV7-2 with TRBJ1-1; no clear D gene. Germline CDR1 reads SGHTA; CDR2 reads FQGNSA. This CDR3 is built from 16 residues. V lost 0 bases, J lost 8 bases, and 19 bases lay in between. For the CDR3, the DNA is TGTGCCAGCAGCTTAGCGCTCAGGTCGCCAGCGGTAGAAGCTTTCTTT. Translating it yields CASSLALRSPAVEAFF.

This clonotype was counted between two and nine times. The rearrangement uses TRBV6-9 and TRBJ1-4; possible D gene TRBD1, 6 bases. This CDR3 region has 15 residues. CDR1 and CDR2 (germline): MNHGY, SVAAGI. Trimming took 3 bases from V and 12 from J, leaving 20 bases between them. CDR3 DNA sequence: TGTGCCAGCAGTTACGCCGGCAGGGGTGGAAGGGAACTGTTTTTT. Protein sequence: CASSYAGRGGRELFF.

The sample holds many counts of this clonotype. The chain couples TRBV6-2 or TRBV6-3 to TRBJ2-7, with 10 bases fitting TRBD2. V lost 6 bases to trimming and J lost 0 bases; unmatched junction nucleotides: 8. There are 16 residues in the CDR3. The germline gives CDR1 MNHEY, CDR2 SVGEGT. CDR3 DNA sequence: TGTGCCAGCAGATCGTCTCTAGCGGGGGACTCCTACGAGCAGTACTTC. Protein product: CASRSSLAGDSYEQYF.

The gene calls are TRBV6-2 or TRBV6-3 and TRBJ2-7; 14 bases are shared with TRBD2. Germline V lookup: CDR1 MNHEY, CDR2 SVGEGT. This CDR3 region has 18 residues. Trimming cost V 0 bases and J 1 base; bases outside gene matches: 5. CDR3 sequence: CASSYSRLAGGQSYEQYF. DNA of the CDR3: TGTGCCAGCAGTTACTCTCGACTAGCGGGAGGGCAATCCTACGAGCAGTACTTC.

There are a few counts of this clonotype. The chain joins TRBV4-1 to TRBJ2-2; D may be TRBD1 (5 bases). Germline CDR1 is MGHRA and CDR2 is YSYEKL. The CDR3 runs to 14 residues. V was shortened by 4 bases and J by 4 bases, with 10 bases between the two germline ends. The CDR3 reads CASSLRVGTGELFF. DNA for the CDR3: TGCGCCAGCAGCCTCAGGGTAGGCACCGGGGAGCTGTTTTTT.

This clonotype came up many times. The chain carries TRBV29-1 and TRBJ1-1; a possible D gene is TRBD1 (6 bases). CDR3 size: 14 residues. Germline CDR1 is SQVTM and CDR2 is ANQGSEA. V lost 4 bases and J lost 5, with 17 bases in between. The CDR3 nucleotides read TGCAGCGTTGTATTAGGGGGGGCAGCGACTGAAGCTTTCTTT. The encoded protein is CSVVLGGAATEAFF.

CDR3 sequence reads: CASSQAGLRGYTF. CDR3 DNA sequence: TGCGCCAGCAGCCAGGCAGGGTTGCGGGGCTACACCTTC. The rearrangement links TRBV4-1 to TRBJ1-2; TRBD1 is a possible D gene (5 bases). The CDR3 is 13 amino acids. CDR1 and CDR2 from the germline V gene are MGHRA and YSYEKL. The V and J ends lost 3 bases and 8 bases respectively, with 13 bases between them.

Remarks on this clonotype: Being one base from a much bigger clone, this may be a read error. The final CDR3 position lacks the conserved phenylalanine or tryptophan, pointing to a likely read error. This chain links TRBV6-1 with TRBJ1-2, with D possibly TRBD1 on 5 matching bases. In germline, CDR1 is MNHNS, CDR2 SASEGT. This CDR3 region has 13 residues. V lost 10 bases and J lost 5, with 17 bases in between. This CDR3 reads CAIRGDSEYGYTI. CDR3 DNA: TGTGCCATCCGAGGGGATTCCGAGTATGGCTACACCATC.

In its sample, this clonotype was seen a few times. The J gene is TRBJ2-4, the V gene TRBV28; D is perhaps TRBD1 or TRBD2 (7 bases each). CDR3 length: 17 amino acids. Germline CDR1 is MDHEN and CDR2 is SYDVKM. V dropped 2 bases and J dropped 7 bases, with 21 bases sitting between them. The CDR3 region is CASSLNLSVQGGNIQYF. CDR3 sequence (DNA): TGTGCCAGCAGTTTAAACCTCAGCGTCCAGGGGGGGAACATTCAGTACTTC.

This clonotype was found many times. The genes are TRBV13 and TRBJ1-6, with TRBD1 as a possible D gene (6 bases). The CDR3 totals 18 residues. V dropped 6 bases and J dropped 8 bases, with 26 bases sitting between them. Germline V gives CDR1 PRHDT, CDR2 FYEKMQ (reference sequence). The CDR3 coding sequence is TGTGCCAGCAGTCGTTCAGTGGGCGGAATCAGGGGAGATTCACCCCTCCACTTT. Translating gives CASSRSVGGIRGDSPLHF. Drawing the rest from reference TRBV13 and TRBJ1-6, the complete variable domain is AAGVIQSPRHLIKEKRETATLKCYPIPRHDTVYWYQQGPGQDPQFLISFYEKMQSDKGSIPDRFSAQQFSDYHSELNMSSLELGDSALYFCASSRSVGGIRGDSPLHFGNGTRLTVT.

This clonotype was observed many times. The rearrangement uses TRBV20-1 and TRBJ2-1; 7 bases map to TRBD2. The germline V gene has CDR1 DFQATT and CDR2 SNEGSKA (reference sequence). The CDR3 is made up of 15 amino acids. V gave up 3 bases and J gave up 0 bases; unmatched junction bases: 5. In DNA, the CDR3 is TGCAGTGCTAGGCCGCGGGGGAACTCCTACAATGAGCAGTTCTTC. Translated: CSARPRGNSYNEQFF.

Concerning this clonotype itself: A far more abundant clone sits one base away, making this likely a read error. V and J are TRBV6-1 and TRBJ1-1; no definite D call. CDR3 length equals 14 residues. The germline V gene encodes CDR1 MNHNS and CDR2 SASEGT. Trimming shortened V by 2 bases and J by 4 bases, and 11 bases separated the two germline ends. CDR3 region: CASSEPGRRTEAFF. The CDR3 DNA follows: TGTGCCAGCAGTGAACCGGGCCGGCGCACTGAAGCTTTCTTT.

This clonotype was recorded at least ten times. The rearrangement uses TRBV7-2 and TRBJ1-4, with 7 bases matching TRBD1. The CDR3 covers 14 residues. Looked up from germline, CDR1 is SGHTA and CDR2 is FQGNSA. With V trimmed by 5 bases and J by 5 bases, 5 bases remained unmatched. The CDR3 loop is CASSLDRENEKLFF. The CDR3 coding sequence is TGTGCCAGCAGCCTTGACAGGGAGAATGAAAAACTGTTTTTT.

This clonotype was seen repeatedly, ten times or more. The chain has TRBV5-1 and TRBJ1-1; 9 bases agree with TRBD1. Germline V lookup: CDR1 SGHRS, CDR2 YFSETQ. The CDR3 is 16 amino acids. J gave up 2 bases and V 5 bases, and 10 bases lay outside the gene matches. The CDR3 region is CASRDRGPPINTEAFF. The CDR3 region has the DNA TGCGCCAGCAGGGACAGGGGACCCCCTATTAACACTGAAGCTTTCTTT. The full variable domain, rest sourced from reference TRBV5-1 and TRBJ1-1, is KAGVTQTPRYLIKTRGQQVTLSCSPISGHRSVSWYQQTPGQGLQFLFEYFSETQRNKGNFPGRFSGRQFSNSRSEMNVSTLELGDSALYLCASRDRGPPINTEAFFGQGTRLTVV.

This clonotype was recorded many times. The V and J genes are TRBV12-5 and TRBJ1-3; 7 bases fit TRBD1. J lost 0 bases, V lost 1 base, and 6 bases had no gene match. The germline CDR1 and CDR2 sequences are LGHNT and FRNRAP. This CDR3 has 17 amino acids. This CDR3 is CASGLAGQYLSGNTIYF. The CDR3 nucleotides are TGTGCTAGTGGTTTGGCGGGACAGTACCTCTCTGGAAACACCATATATTTT.

At least ten counts were recorded for this clonotype. This chain uses TRBV2 with TRBJ2-1, with 10 bases that match TRBD2. The trim removed 3 bases at V and 5 bases at J, leaving 4 bases unmatched. CDR1 and CDR2 (germline): SNHLY, FYNNEI. The CDR3 length is 15 residues. The CDR3 nucleotides read TGTGCCAGCAGTGACGTACTAGCGGGGAACAATGAGCAGTTCTTC. Protein: CASSDVLAGNNEQFF.

This clonotype was counted many times. In DNA, the CDR3 is TGTGCCAGCAGCCCACCGCGGCAAATAGACAGGGGTGGCACAGATACGCAGTATTTT. Protein sequence: CASSPPRQIDRGGTDTQYF. V usage is TRBV5-6 and J usage is TRBJ2-3; 8 positions agree with TRBD1. Per the germline V gene, CDR1 is SGHDT and CDR2 is YYEEEE. V trimming: 4 bases; J trimming: 1 base; junction bases outside the gene matches: 17. The CDR3 sequence is 19 residues long.